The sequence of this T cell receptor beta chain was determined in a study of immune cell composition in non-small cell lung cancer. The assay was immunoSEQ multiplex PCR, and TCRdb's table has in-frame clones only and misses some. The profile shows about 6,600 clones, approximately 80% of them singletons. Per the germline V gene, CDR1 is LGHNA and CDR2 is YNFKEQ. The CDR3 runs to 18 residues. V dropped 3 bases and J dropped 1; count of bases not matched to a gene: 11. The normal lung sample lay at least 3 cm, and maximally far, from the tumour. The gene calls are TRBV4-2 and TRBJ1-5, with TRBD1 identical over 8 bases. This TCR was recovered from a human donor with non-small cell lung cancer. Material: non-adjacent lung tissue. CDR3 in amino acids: CASSHAGGDRGSNQPQHF. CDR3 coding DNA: TGTGCCAGCAGCCACGCAGGTGGTGACAGGGGAAGCAATCAGCCCCAGCATTTT.